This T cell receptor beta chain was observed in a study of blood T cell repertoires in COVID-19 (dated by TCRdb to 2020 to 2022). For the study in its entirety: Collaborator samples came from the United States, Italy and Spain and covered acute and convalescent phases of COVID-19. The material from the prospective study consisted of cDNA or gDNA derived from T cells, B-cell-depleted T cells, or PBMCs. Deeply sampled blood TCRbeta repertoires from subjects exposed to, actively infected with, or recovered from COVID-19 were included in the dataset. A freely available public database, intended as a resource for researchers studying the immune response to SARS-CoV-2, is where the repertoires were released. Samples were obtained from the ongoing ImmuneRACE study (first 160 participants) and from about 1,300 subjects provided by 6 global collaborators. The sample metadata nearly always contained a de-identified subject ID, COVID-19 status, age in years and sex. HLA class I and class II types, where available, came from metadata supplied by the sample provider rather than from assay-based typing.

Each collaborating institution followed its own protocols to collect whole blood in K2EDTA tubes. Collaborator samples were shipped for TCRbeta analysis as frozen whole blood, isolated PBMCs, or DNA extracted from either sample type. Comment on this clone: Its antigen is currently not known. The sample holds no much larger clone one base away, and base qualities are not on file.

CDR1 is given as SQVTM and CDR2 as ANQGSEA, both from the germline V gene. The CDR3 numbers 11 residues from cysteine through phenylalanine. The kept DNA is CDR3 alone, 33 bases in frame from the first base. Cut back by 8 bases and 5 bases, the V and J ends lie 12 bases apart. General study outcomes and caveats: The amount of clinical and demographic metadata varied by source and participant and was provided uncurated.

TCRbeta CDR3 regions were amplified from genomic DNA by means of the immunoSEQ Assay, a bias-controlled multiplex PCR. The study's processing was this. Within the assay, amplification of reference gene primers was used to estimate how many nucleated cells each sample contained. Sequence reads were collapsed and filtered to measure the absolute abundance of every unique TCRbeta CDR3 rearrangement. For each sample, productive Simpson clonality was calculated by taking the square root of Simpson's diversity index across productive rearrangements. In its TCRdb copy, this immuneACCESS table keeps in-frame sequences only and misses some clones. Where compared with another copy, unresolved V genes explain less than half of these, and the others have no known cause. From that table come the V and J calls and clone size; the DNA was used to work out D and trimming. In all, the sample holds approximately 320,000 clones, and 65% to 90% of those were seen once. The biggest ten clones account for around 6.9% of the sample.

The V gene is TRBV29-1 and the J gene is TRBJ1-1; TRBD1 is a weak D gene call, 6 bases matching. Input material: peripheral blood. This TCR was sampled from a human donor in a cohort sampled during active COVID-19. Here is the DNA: TGCAGCTTTCAAGGACAGACTGAAGCTTTCTTT. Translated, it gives CSFQGQTEAFF.